What follows are 19 T cell receptor beta chains derived from one specimen sequenced in a study of OX40 agonist ivuxolimab in advanced cancers. The data were produced by immunoSEQ multiplex PCR, yet TCRdb's version contains in-frame clones alone and is incomplete. The sample consists of approximately 42,000 clones, roughly 88% of them appearing once. The sample in question was CD4+ or CD8+ T cells sorted from blood, obtained in a trial of the OX40 agonist ivuxolimab. These receptors were obtained from an adult with an advanced solid tumor such as melanoma, head and neck, liver or kidney cancer.

CDR3 DNA: TGTGCCAGCACTCTAGGCACCGGGGAGCTGTTTTTT. It translates to CASTLGTGELFF. The chain links TRBV9 to TRBJ2-2; D not certain. The CDR3 length is 12 residues. Deletions cut 6 bases from V and 4 bases from J, with 7 bases between. Germline V gene data show CDR1 as SGDLS and CDR2 as YYNGEE.

The chain is built from TRBV9 and TRBJ1-4; TRBD1 is a possible D gene (5 bases). From germline, CDR1 is SGDLS and CDR2 YYNGEE. This CDR3 has 16 residues. V was pared by 3 bases and J by 4 bases, with 16 bases between. The CDR3 here is CASSAFQGPRNEKLFF. The CDR3, as DNA: TGTGCCAGCAGCGCGTTCCAGGGCCCCCGTAATGAAAAACTGTTTTTT.

This clone occurred a few times. This chain links TRBV11-2 with TRBJ1-3; TRBD1 matches at 8 bases. Germline V gene lookup returns CDR1 SGHAT and CDR2 FQNNGV. The CDR3 runs to 17 residues. The J segment lost 0 bases and the V segment lost 3 bases, leaving 7 bases of the junction unmatched. The chain's CDR3 is CASSFIGQGISGNTIYF. The CDR3 nucleotides are TGTGCCAGCAGCTTCATCGGACAGGGTATCTCTGGAAACACCATATATTTT.

This clone has ten or more counts. V gene TRBV4-2 combines with J gene TRBJ1-5; 8 bases are a match to TRBD1. The CDR3 has 16 residues. J gave up 5 bases and V 0 bases, and 6 bases lay outside the gene matches. Germline V CDR1 and CDR2: LGHNA, YNFKEQ. The CDR3 reads CASSQEQGQGDQPQHF. The CDR3 coding sequence is TGTGCCAGCAGCCAAGAGCAAGGACAGGGCGATCAGCCCCAGCATTTT.

The gene calls are TRBV7-3 and TRBJ2-1; D call uncertain. V gave up 3 bases and J gave up 10 bases, with 16 bases separating them. Per the germline V gene, CDR1 is SGHTA and CDR2 is FQGTGA. The CDR3 spans 14 residues. CDR3 nucleotide sequence: TGTGCCAGCAGCTTCCAGGAAGCTTCCCCGGAGCAGTTCTTC. Amino acids: CASSFQEASPEQFF.

The V gene is TRBV28, the J gene TRBJ2-3, with TRBD2 matching 11 bases. With 5 bases clipped from V and 9 bases from J, the junction kept 7 bases outside the gene matches. The CDR3 is made up of 14 amino acids. Germline V lookup: CDR1 MDHEN, CDR2 SYDVKM. In DNA, the CDR3 is TGTGCCAGCAGTGATCTAGCGGGGGGCCTGACGCAGTATTTT. Its translation: CASSDLAGGLTQYF. Looking up the rest from reference TRBV28 and TRBJ2-3 gives the full variable domain: DVKVTQSSRYLVKRTGEKVFLECVQDMDHENMFWYRQDPGLGLRLIYFSYDVKMKEKGDIPEGYSVSREKKERFSLILESASTNQTSMYLCASSDLAGGLTQYFGPGTRLTVL.

V is TRBV7-2 and J is TRBJ2-7; 9 positions agree with TRBD1. The CDR3 sequence is 16 residues long. Looked up from germline, CDR1 is SGHTA and CDR2 is FQGNSA. V lost 4 bases, J lost 0 bases, and 7 bases stayed unmatched. The CDR3 sequence is CASSSLDRGVSYEQYF. The CDR3 DNA sequence: TGTGCCAGCAGCTCCCTAGACAGGGGGGTCTCCTACGAGCAGTACTTC.

J is TRBJ2-5 and V is TRBV28, with a possible D match to TRBD1 (5 bases). Trimming took off 2 bases at V and 4 bases at J, with 8 bases between the two ends. Per germline, CDR1 MDHEN and CDR2 SYDVKM. This CDR3 is built from 13 residues. In nucleotides, the CDR3 is TGTGCCAGCAGTTTAGTGGGGCTAGAGACCCAGTACTTC. Protein sequence: CASSLVGLETQYF.

V and J are TRBV5-1 and TRBJ2-1; unclear D gene. Germline CDR1 is SGHRS and CDR2 is YFSETQ. This CDR3 comprises 14 residues. V lost 2 bases and J lost 4, with 10 bases in between. CDR3 protein: CASSFSENYNEQFF. CDR3 coding DNA: TGCGCCAGCAGCTTCAGCGAGAATTACAATGAGCAGTTCTTC.

This clone was detected once. V usage is TRBV4-3 and J usage is TRBJ2-3; perhaps TRBD2 as D (6 bases). The CDR3 spans 16 residues. The V end was cut by 4 bases, the J end by 0 bases, with 14 bases between. Per the germline V gene, CDR1 is LGHNA and CDR2 is YSLEER. In nucleotides, the CDR3 is TGCGCCAGCAGCCCAACATCAGGGACTAGCACAGATACGCAGTATTTT. Translation: CASSPTSGTSTDTQYF.

The CDR3 is CASSQVAGNTEAFF. DNA for the CDR3: TGCGCCAGCAGCCAAGTTGCAGGGAACACTGAAGCTTTCTTT. The chain employs TRBV4-3 and TRBJ1-1, with D uncertain. Trimming removed 1 base from V and 1 base from J, with 7 bases in between. Germline CDR1 LGHNA, CDR2 YSLEER. This CDR3 region has 14 residues.

This clone was seen only once. This chain links TRBV28 with TRBJ2-7, with 7 bases lining up with TRBD2. V trimming: 8 bases; J trimming: 0 bases; junction bases outside the gene matches: 7. The CDR3 has 14 amino acids. Germline loops: CDR1 MDHEN, CDR2 SYDVKM. CDR3 loop: CASWTRDYSYEQYF. The CDR3 nucleotides are TGTGCCAGCTGGACCCGGGACTACTCCTACGAGCAGTACTTC.

The rearrangement links TRBV19 to TRBJ1-1; D not resolved. This CDR3 is built from 13 residues. Trimming shortened V by 6 bases and J by 1 base, and 9 bases separated the two germline ends. Germline lookup yields CDR1 LNHDA and CDR2 SQIVND (reference sequence). Here the CDR3 DNA reads TGTGCCAGTAGCAAAAACAGGAACACTGAAGCTTTCTTT. The encoded protein is CASSKNRNTEAFF.

The chain combines TRBV29-1 with TRBJ2-2; maybe TRBD1 (6 bases). Germline assignment: CDR1 SQVTM and CDR2 ANQGSEA. Deletions cut 4 bases from V and 0 bases from J, with 15 bases between. This CDR3 region has 16 residues. CDR3 amino acids: CSVGLDSSSNTGELFF. In DNA form, the CDR3 reads TGCAGCGTTGGCCTGGACAGTTCCTCGAACACCGGGGAGCTGTTTTTT.

The chain carries TRBV4-3 and TRBJ2-4; D is ambiguous. V was pared by 0 bases and J by 1 base, with 10 bases between. The CDR3 runs 16 residues. CDR1 and CDR2 from the germline V gene are LGHNA and YSLEER. The CDR3 region has the DNA TGCGCCAGCAGCCAAGACAGGCCGCATGCCAAAAACATTCAGTACTTC. This encodes CASSQDRPHAKNIQYF.

This chain joins TRBV4-3 and TRBJ1-5; 9 bases are a match to TRBD1. In germline, CDR1 is LGHNA, CDR2 YSLEER. The CDR3 sequence is 15 residues long. After removal of 4 bases from V and 2 bases from J, the junction contained 3 bases not matched to a gene. The CDR3 region has the DNA TGCGCCAGCAGCCGATGGACAGGGGGCAATCAGCCCCAGCATTTT. Translation: CASSRWTGGNQPQHF.

This clone was counted only a few times. The V gene is TRBV5-8, the J gene TRBJ1-5; D gene uncertain. Trimming took off 3 bases at V and 0 bases at J, with 7 bases between the two ends. The CDR3 is 14 amino acids. The germline gives CDR1 SGHTS, CDR2 YDEGEE. CDR3 coding DNA: TGTGCCAGCAGCTCGTTATATAGCAATCAGCCCCAGCATTTT. The encoded protein is CASSSLYSNQPQHF.

The CDR3 loop reads CASSLKTPLDTIYF. The CDR3 nucleotides read TGTGCCAGCAGCTTAAAAACCCCTTTGGACACCATATATTTT. The rearrangement uses TRBV7-9 and TRBJ1-3, with unresolved D. Per germline, CDR1 SEHNR and CDR2 FQNEAQ (reference sequence). Trimming removed 2 bases from V and 8 bases from J, with 13 bases in between. CDR3 length: 14 residues.

As DNA, the CDR3 is TGCGCCAGCAGTGTAGGAGGAGCGCCCTACGAGCAGTACGTC. Translating gives CASSVGGAPYEQYV. The chain combines TRBV10-2 with TRBJ2-7; a weak D match, TRBD2 (5 bases). V shed 4 bases and J shed 2 bases, with 12 bases lying between them. The CDR3 spans 14 residues. Germline-derived CDR1 and CDR2 are WSHSY and SAAADI.